The rows below give T cell receptor beta chains drawn from one sample of a study of Ad26.COV2.S vaccination and SARS-CoV-2 variants. Produced via immunoSEQ multiplex PCR; TCRdb's table is partial and in-frame only. The table has around 370,000 clones, about 91% seen once. The starting material was peripheral blood, obtained after recovery from COVID-19. Every receptor here comes from a human donor who had recovered from COVID-19. CDR3s include the opening cysteine and the closing phenylalanine or tryptophan. The size of a clone is reported for some rows only, either as once, few or many, or as a class for expanded clones.

J gene: TRBJ1-4
V gene: TRBV2
clone size: -
CDR3 protein: CASSEVGQGNEKLFF

J gene: TRBJ1-1
V gene: TRBV12-5
clone size: -
CDR3 protein: CASGLVSGTEAFF

J gene: TRBJ1-1
V gene: TRBV5-1
clone size: -
CDR3 protein: CASSPGTAEAFF

J gene: TRBJ1-6
V gene: TRBV6-5
clone size: -
CDR3 protein: CASRRQGPSPLHF

J gene: TRBJ1-6
V gene: TRBV27
clone size: once
CDR3 protein: CASSSPLRDRVPSPLHF

J gene: TRBJ1-1
V gene: TRBV27
clone size: -
CDR3 protein: CASSYPQGENTEAFF

J gene: TRBJ1-2
V gene: TRBV19
clone size: -
CDR3 protein: CASDDRDYGYTF

J gene: TRBJ2-7
V gene: TRBV5-1
clone size: -
CDR3 protein: CASSLWTSGSYEQYF

J gene: TRBJ2-1
V gene: TRBV7-2
clone size: -
CDR3 protein: CASSLASGGFNEQFF

J gene: TRBJ1-2
V gene: TRBV7-2
clone size: -
CDR3 protein: CASSPDRVWGYTF

J gene: TRBJ2-4
V gene: TRBV29-1
clone size: -
CDR3 protein: CSGRIPENIQYF

J gene: TRBJ2-7
V gene: TRBV7-8
clone size: -
CDR3 protein: CASSLAGQQSYEQYF

J gene: TRBJ2-1
V gene: TRBV9
clone size: -
CDR3 protein: CASSVAGDAYNEQFF

J gene: TRBJ1-5
V gene: TRBV27
clone size: -
CDR3 protein: CASSSTSDRAKGNQPQHF

J gene: TRBJ1-1
V gene: TRBV5-1
clone size: -
CDR3 protein: CASSLARGMNTEAFF

J gene: TRBJ2-7
V gene: TRBV24-1
clone size: -
CDR3 protein: CATSDFHRVISYGEQYF

J gene: TRBJ2-5
V gene: TRBV6-5
clone size: -
CDR3 protein: CASSYWASGVETQYF

J gene: TRBJ1-3
V gene: TRBV7-4
clone size: -
CDR3 protein: CASSDRDTGGTIYF

J gene: TRBJ1-1
V gene: TRBV10-3
clone size: -
CDR3 protein: CAIGGTGNTEAFF

J gene: TRBJ2-5
V gene: TRBV9
clone size: -
CDR3 protein: CASSVRGVNREETQYF

J gene: TRBJ1-3
V gene: TRBV13
clone size: -
CDR3 protein: CASRPEGAGNTIYF

J gene: TRBJ2-1
V gene: TRBV6-5
clone size: -
CDR3 protein: CASRAGVGGYNEQFF

J gene: TRBJ2-2
V gene: TRBV11-3
clone size: few
CDR3 protein: CASRDSGQGTGELFF

J gene: TRBJ1-1
V gene: TRBV6-5
clone size: -
CDR3 protein: CASGLQGGYSEAFF

J gene: TRBJ2-3
V gene: TRBV5-4
clone size: -
CDR3 protein: CASSLGGNTDTQYF

J gene: TRBJ1-2
V gene: TRBV2
clone size: -
CDR3 protein: CASLGRQGNLYGYTF

J gene: TRBJ1-3
V gene: TRBV27
clone size: -
CDR3 protein: CASSLKGAFGNTIYF

J gene: TRBJ1-1
V gene: TRBV6-5
clone size: -
CDR3 protein: CASRKTWANTEAFF

J gene: TRBJ2-3
V gene: TRBV2
clone size: -
CDR3 protein: CASSWGGPTDTQYF

J gene: TRBJ2-6
V gene: TRBV28
clone size: -
CDR3 protein: CASSFLGSGANVLTF

J gene: TRBJ1-6
V gene: TRBV9
clone size: once
CDR3 protein: CASSVSPRYNSPLHF

J gene: TRBJ2-1
V gene: TRBV13
clone size: -
CDR3 protein: CASSKAGAYNEQFF

J gene: TRBJ1-1
V gene: TRBV18
clone size: -
CDR3 protein: CASSPGQGADTEAFF

J gene: TRBJ1-2
V gene: TRBV7-2
clone size: -
CDR3 protein: CASSLSWIWEGYTF

J gene: TRBJ2-1
V gene: TRBV2
clone size: -
CDR3 protein: CASLASPSYNEQFF

J gene: TRBJ2-1
V gene: TRBV9
clone size: -
CDR3 protein: CASSGEQDNEQFF

J gene: TRBJ2-1
V gene: TRBV5-1
clone size: -
CDR3 protein: CASSLAGTPSYNEQFF

J gene: TRBJ1-2
V gene: TRBV3-1/TRBV3-2
clone size: -
CDR3 protein: CASSQGSPYGYTF

J gene: TRBJ1-2
V gene: TRBV11-2
clone size: -
CDR3 protein: CASSPRGNYGYTF

J gene: TRBJ2-5
V gene: TRBV15
clone size: -
CDR3 protein: CATSTSGGQETQYF

J gene: TRBJ1-1
V gene: TRBV27
clone size: -
CDR3 protein: CASRRGARTEAFF

J gene: TRBJ2-7
V gene: TRBV5-4
clone size: -
CDR3 protein: CASSLVSQSYEQYF

J gene: TRBJ2-1
V gene: TRBV24-1
clone size: -
CDR3 protein: CATSDSNRGFSNEQFF

J gene: TRBJ2-5
V gene: TRBV4-1
clone size: -
CDR3 protein: CASSQEGLGAGPLETQYF

J gene: TRBJ1-1
V gene: TRBV6-5
clone size: once
CDR3 protein: CASRGSRKNTEAFF

J gene: TRBJ2-7
V gene: TRBV9
clone size: once
CDR3 protein: CASSVEGGSSYEQYF

J gene: TRBJ1-6
V gene: TRBV2
clone size: -
CDR3 protein: CASSEEKSSSPLHF

J gene: TRBJ2-3
V gene: TRBV29-1
clone size: -
CDR3 protein: CSVQTGLSTDTQYF

J gene: TRBJ2-7
V gene: TRBV3-1/TRBV3-2
clone size: -
CDR3 protein: CASSQVGLAGGTYEQYF

J gene: TRBJ2-3
V gene: TRBV6-5
clone size: -
CDR3 protein: CASSYSKDTQYF